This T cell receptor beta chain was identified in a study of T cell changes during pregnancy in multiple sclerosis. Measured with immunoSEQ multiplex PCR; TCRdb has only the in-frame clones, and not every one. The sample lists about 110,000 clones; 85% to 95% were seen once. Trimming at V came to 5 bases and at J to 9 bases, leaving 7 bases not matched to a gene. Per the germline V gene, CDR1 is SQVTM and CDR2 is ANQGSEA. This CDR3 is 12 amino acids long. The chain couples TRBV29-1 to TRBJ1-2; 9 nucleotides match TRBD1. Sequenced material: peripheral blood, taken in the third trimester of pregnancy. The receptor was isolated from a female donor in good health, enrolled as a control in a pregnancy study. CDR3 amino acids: CSVLGQGWSYTF. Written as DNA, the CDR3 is TGCAGCGTTCTGGGACAGGGTTGGAGCTACACCTTC.